Listed below are T cell receptor beta chains from one sample, sequenced in a study of blood T cell repertoires in COVID-19. Profiled with immunoSEQ multiplex PCR; TCRdb holds only in-frame clones, not every one. Counted here are hundreds of thousands of clones, nearly 90% occurring once; the ten biggest clones make up about 4.5%. Sequencing was done on a sample of PBMCs or T cells enriched from blood (not recorded which). Receptor source: a woman aged 18 to 35 with acute COVID-19. Both conserved end residues are part of each CDR3. The D gene is left open where the match is weak. Size is stated for part of the rows, as once, few or many counts, or as a class when the clone is expanded.

CDR3nt: TGTGCCATCAGCAGGGGGCGTTTTGGAAACACCATATATTTT
CDR3aa: CAISRGRFGNTIYF
abundance: few
j_gene: TRBJ1-3
d_gene: TRBD1
v_gene: TRBV10-3

CDR3nt: TGTGCCAGCAGTCCCCAACCCGCACAGGGTTCAAAGCAGCCCCAGCATTTT
CDR3aa: CASSPQPAQGSKQPQHF
abundance: NA
j_gene: TRBJ1-5
d_gene: NA
v_gene: TRBV27

CDR3nt: TGTGCCAGCAGCCTAAACAGGGGCCTCAATTCACCCCTCCACTTT
CDR3aa: CASSLNRGLNSPLHF
abundance: NA
j_gene: TRBJ1-6
d_gene: TRBD1
v_gene: TRBV28

CDR3nt: TGTGCCAGCAGTCAGGGCAGGGGTTATGTAGAGACCCAGTACTTC
CDR3aa: CASSQGRGYVETQYF
abundance: NA
j_gene: TRBJ2-5
d_gene: NA
v_gene: TRBV6-6

CDR3nt: TGCGCCAGCAGCCTCGGGGGGGGCACCAACACTGAAGCTTTCTTT
CDR3aa: CASSLGGGTNTEAFF
abundance: NA
j_gene: TRBJ1-1
d_gene: NA
v_gene: TRBV4-1

CDR3nt: TGTGCCAGCAGTAGACAGTACAATGAGCAGTTCTTC
CDR3aa: CASSRQYNEQFF
abundance: NA
j_gene: TRBJ2-1
d_gene: NA
v_gene: TRBV6-5

CDR3nt: TGTGCCAGCAGCCCGGGGGGTACGAACACTGAAGCTTTCTTT
CDR3aa: CASSPGGTNTEAFF
abundance: NA
j_gene: TRBJ1-1
d_gene: NA
v_gene: TRBV11-3

CDR3nt: TGTGCCAGCAGTCCGAGAGCAACTAATGAAAAACTGTTTTTT
CDR3aa: CASSPRATNEKLFF
abundance: NA
j_gene: TRBJ1-4
d_gene: NA
v_gene: TRBV6-5

CDR3nt: TGTGCCAGCAGCTTATGGGGGCTCACCTACGAGCAGTACTTC
CDR3aa: CASSLWGLTYEQYF
abundance: NA
j_gene: TRBJ2-7
d_gene: NA
v_gene: TRBV13

CDR3nt: TGTGCCAGCAGCCAAGATAGTGACCGACAGGCGGGAGGGCCGGGTGAGCAGTTCTTC
CDR3aa: CASSQDSDRQAGGPGEQFF
abundance: once
j_gene: TRBJ2-1
d_gene: TRBD2
v_gene: TRBV3-1/TRBV3-2

CDR3nt: TGTGCCAGCAGTCTATACTTCTATGGCTACACCTTC
CDR3aa: CASSLYFYGYTF
abundance: NA
j_gene: TRBJ1-2
d_gene: NA
v_gene: TRBV28

CDR3nt: TGTGCCAGCAGCCGCGAGGGCGTAGAGGGCTCACCCCTCCACTTT
CDR3aa: CASSREGVEGSPLHF
abundance: once
j_gene: TRBJ1-6
d_gene: NA
v_gene: TRBV6-5

CDR3nt: TGTGCCAGCAGTACCTTGACAGGGGGATCCTACGAGCAGTACTTC
CDR3aa: CASSTLTGGSYEQYF
abundance: NA
j_gene: TRBJ2-7
d_gene: TRBD1
v_gene: TRBV6-5

CDR3nt: TGTGCCAGCAGCTTTCAGGCCCGCCAGGACTCCTACGAGCAGTACTTC
CDR3aa: CASSFQARQDSYEQYF
abundance: NA
j_gene: TRBJ2-7
d_gene: NA
v_gene: TRBV5-5

CDR3nt: TGTGCCAGCACCTCCTTGGTAGCGGGAGTGGAGGTGGCAGATACGCAGTATTTT
CDR3aa: CASTSLVAGVEVADTQYF
abundance: NA
j_gene: TRBJ2-3
d_gene: TRBD2
v_gene: TRBV28

CDR3nt: TGTGCCAGCAGTCCCATTCGACTAGCGGGAGGCCCCGAGGCCTACAATGAGCAGTTCTTC
CDR3aa: CASSPIRLAGGPEAYNEQFF
abundance: NA
j_gene: TRBJ2-1
d_gene: TRBD2
v_gene: TRBV28

CDR3nt: TGTGCCAGCACCTCCTCAACTCTGTATGTAAGGTCCCGCGGAGAAGCTTTCTTT
CDR3aa: CASTSSTLYVRSRGEAFF
abundance: NA
j_gene: TRBJ1-1
d_gene: NA
v_gene: TRBV28

CDR3nt: TGTGCCAGCAGTTACCCCAGGGAAGGGGCGAACACTGAAGCTTTCTTT
CDR3aa: CASSYPREGANTEAFF
abundance: NA
j_gene: TRBJ1-1
d_gene: NA
v_gene: TRBV6-6

CDR3nt: TGTGCCAGCAGCTTCTCTGCGGGACGACCCTCCTACGAGCAGTACTTC
CDR3aa: CASSFSAGRPSYEQYF
abundance: NA
j_gene: TRBJ2-7
d_gene: NA
v_gene: TRBV7-9

CDR3nt: TGTGCCAGCAGCTTGGTCGTCACGGGGGACACTGAAGCTTTCTTT
CDR3aa: CASSLVVTGDTEAFF
abundance: NA
j_gene: TRBJ1-1
d_gene: NA
v_gene: TRBV7-2

CDR3nt: TGTGCCAGCAGTGACTCGACTGCTGGGGCCAACGTCCTGACTTTC
CDR3aa: CASSDSTAGANVLTF
abundance: few
j_gene: TRBJ2-6
d_gene: NA
v_gene: TRBV6-4

CDR3nt: TGTGCCAGCAGCATCCGGACTAGCGGGAGATACACCGGGGAGCTGTTTTTT
CDR3aa: CASSIRTSGRYTGELFF
abundance: few
j_gene: TRBJ2-2
d_gene: TRBD2
v_gene: TRBV7-9

CDR3nt: TGTGCCACCAGTGAAAGCGCCGACTATGGCTACACCTTC
CDR3aa: CATSESADYGYTF
abundance: NA
j_gene: TRBJ1-2
d_gene: NA
v_gene: TRBV24-1

CDR3nt: TGTGCCAGCAGCTCGGGACAGGTCAATCAGCCCCAGCATTTT
CDR3aa: CASSSGQVNQPQHF
abundance: NA
j_gene: TRBJ1-5
d_gene: TRBD1
v_gene: TRBV11-3

CDR3nt: TGTGCCAGCAGCATCACAGATCAGCCCCAGCATTTT
CDR3aa: CASSITDQPQHF
abundance: NA
j_gene: TRBJ1-5
d_gene: NA
v_gene: TRBV7-9

CDR3nt: TGTGCCAGCAGCTTAAGACAGTACAATGAGCAGTTCTTC
CDR3aa: CASSLRQYNEQFF
abundance: NA
j_gene: TRBJ2-1
d_gene: NA
v_gene: TRBV5-6

CDR3nt: TGTGCCAGCAGCCCAAGAGGCTACGAGCAGTACTTC
CDR3aa: CASSPRGYEQYF
abundance: NA
j_gene: TRBJ2-7
d_gene: NA
v_gene: TRBV6-5

CDR3nt: TGTGCCAGCAGCTTAGGTTATATCGGGATGAAGGCCGGGGAGCTGTTTTTT
CDR3aa: CASSLGYIGMKAGELFF
abundance: NA
j_gene: TRBJ2-2
d_gene: NA
v_gene: TRBV7-2

CDR3nt: TGTGCCAGCAGTGCAGCAGACAGGGTGTGGGGCTACACCTTC
CDR3aa: CASSAADRVWGYTF
abundance: NA
j_gene: TRBJ1-2
d_gene: TRBD1
v_gene: TRBV27

CDR3nt: TGTGCCAGCAGCGACGCGTTCGGGGCTAATGAAAAACTGTTTTTT
CDR3aa: CASSDAFGANEKLFF
abundance: NA
j_gene: TRBJ1-4
d_gene: NA
v_gene: TRBV9

CDR3nt: TGTGCCAGCACCATACAGGGCCCTAACTATGGCTACACCTTC
CDR3aa: CASTIQGPNYGYTF
abundance: NA
j_gene: TRBJ1-2
d_gene: NA
v_gene: TRBV2

CDR3nt: TGTGCCAGCTCGTTTCAGGGGGGAAGCAATCAGCCCCAGCATTTT
CDR3aa: CASSFQGGSNQPQHF
abundance: NA
j_gene: TRBJ1-5
d_gene: TRBD1
v_gene: TRBV18

CDR3nt: TGTGCCAGCAGCGGGGGGAACTATGGCTACACCTTC
CDR3aa: CASSGGNYGYTF
abundance: NA
j_gene: TRBJ1-2
d_gene: NA
v_gene: TRBV11-2

CDR3nt: TGCAGCGCGGGCCCGGGACAGGGGCCCGAGCAGTACTTC
CDR3aa: CSAGPGQGPEQYF
abundance: NA
j_gene: TRBJ2-7
d_gene: TRBD1
v_gene: TRBV29-1

CDR3nt: TGTGCCAGCAGTAAGGTGACAGTTCGTACCAAAAACATTCAGTACTTC
CDR3aa: CASSKVTVRTKNIQYF
abundance: NA
j_gene: TRBJ2-4
d_gene: NA
v_gene: TRBV28

CDR3nt: TGTGCCAGCAGCCCCAGGGCGTTCCGCTCCTACAATGAGCAGTTCTTC
CDR3aa: CASSPRAFRSYNEQFF
abundance: NA
j_gene: TRBJ2-1
d_gene: NA
v_gene: TRBV28

CDR3nt: TGTGCCAGTAGTGTCAGGACTAGCTCCGAGCAGTACTTC
CDR3aa: CASSVRTSSEQYF
abundance: NA
j_gene: TRBJ2-7
d_gene: TRBD2
v_gene: TRBV19

CDR3nt: TGTGCCAGCAGCTTACCCTATCTAGCGAACGAGCAGTACTTC
CDR3aa: CASSLPYLANEQYF
abundance: once
j_gene: TRBJ2-7
d_gene: NA
v_gene: TRBV7-2

CDR3nt: TGTGCCAGCAGTTTTTATGCCCTCCCCTCCCCGGGTCCAGATTATTACGAGCAGTACTTC
CDR3aa: CASSFYALPSPGPDYYEQYF
abundance: once
j_gene: TRBJ2-7
d_gene: NA
v_gene: TRBV28

CDR3nt: TGTGCCAGCAGCCAAACAGGTTACGAGCAGTACTTC
CDR3aa: CASSQTGYEQYF
abundance: NA
j_gene: TRBJ2-7
d_gene: NA
v_gene: TRBV11-3

CDR3nt: TGTGCCAGTGTACGTAGCGAGGACTATGGCTACACCTTC
CDR3aa: CASVRSEDYGYTF
abundance: NA
j_gene: TRBJ1-2
d_gene: NA
v_gene: TRBV19

CDR3nt: TGTGCCAGCAGCTCCTACACAGGGGGTAGGGTCGGTGGCTACACCTTC
CDR3aa: CASSSYTGGRVGGYTF
abundance: NA
j_gene: TRBJ1-2
d_gene: TRBD1
v_gene: TRBV13

CDR3nt: TGTGCCACCAGTGATAGCTCAATAAGCTCCTACGAGCAGTACTTC
CDR3aa: CATSDSSISSYEQYF
abundance: NA
j_gene: TRBJ2-7
d_gene: NA
v_gene: TRBV24-1

CDR3nt: TGTGCCAGCAGCTCCCCGCGGACACGCCAACCCTATAGCAATCAGCCCCAGCATTTT
CDR3aa: CASSSPRTRQPYSNQPQHF
abundance: NA
j_gene: TRBJ1-5
d_gene: NA
v_gene: TRBV5-4

CDR3nt: TGCGCCAGCAGCTTTGGACATTCCTTCACCGGGGAGCTGTTTTTT
CDR3aa: CASSFGHSFTGELFF
abundance: NA
j_gene: TRBJ2-2
d_gene: NA
v_gene: TRBV5-1

CDR3nt: TGTGCCAGTAGCCAGGACAGGGGGACTGAAGCTTTCTTT
CDR3aa: CASSQDRGTEAFF
abundance: NA
j_gene: TRBJ1-1
d_gene: TRBD1
v_gene: TRBV19

CDR3nt: TGTGCCAGCAGCCATCGGGACAGGGGCACTGAAGCTTTCTTT
CDR3aa: CASSHRDRGTEAFF
abundance: NA
j_gene: TRBJ1-1
d_gene: TRBD1
v_gene: TRBV3-1/TRBV3-2

CDR3nt: TGTGCCAGCAGAGTTTCAGGGGCGAACACTGAAGCTTTCTTT
CDR3aa: CASRVSGANTEAFF
abundance: NA
j_gene: TRBJ1-1
d_gene: NA
v_gene: TRBV27

CDR3nt: TGTGCCTGGAGTGGGACAGGGGGATTTGGAAACACCATATATTTT
CDR3aa: CAWSGTGGFGNTIYF
abundance: NA
j_gene: TRBJ1-3
d_gene: TRBD1
v_gene: TRBV30

CDR3nt: TGTGCCAGCAGTGCCGCAGCGGGCGCGCGCCCAGAGACCCAGTACTTC
CDR3aa: CASSAAAGARPETQYF
abundance: NA
j_gene: TRBJ2-5
d_gene: NA
v_gene: TRBV6-1

CDR3nt: TGTGCCAGCAGCTTAAGCGGGTCGGCATGGGACGAGCAGTACTTC
CDR3aa: CASSLSGSAWDEQYF
abundance: once
j_gene: TRBJ2-7
d_gene: NA
v_gene: TRBV7-3

CDR3nt: TGTGCCAGCAGCTCACAGGGCCACGAGCAGTACTTC
CDR3aa: CASSSQGHEQYF
abundance: NA
j_gene: TRBJ2-7
d_gene: NA
v_gene: TRBV11-3

CDR3nt: TGCGCCAGCAGCTTGACTAGCGGGAGGAGGTCCTACAATGAGCAGTTCTTC
CDR3aa: CASSLTSGRRSYNEQFF
abundance: NA
j_gene: TRBJ2-1
d_gene: TRBD2
v_gene: TRBV5-1

CDR3nt: TGTGCCAGTAGTATCATGGCCGGGACAGGGAATGAAAAACTGTTTTTT
CDR3aa: CASSIMAGTGNEKLFF
abundance: NA
j_gene: TRBJ1-4
d_gene: TRBD1
v_gene: TRBV19

CDR3nt: TGTGCCAGCAGCTCCCCCGGGACAGCAATTGGTGGCTACACCTTC
CDR3aa: CASSSPGTAIGGYTF
abundance: NA
j_gene: TRBJ1-2
d_gene: TRBD1
v_gene: TRBV7-9

CDR3nt: TGTGCCACCAGTGACCCAGGACAGGGGAACACTGAAGCTTTCTTT
CDR3aa: CATSDPGQGNTEAFF
abundance: few
j_gene: TRBJ1-1
d_gene: TRBD1
v_gene: TRBV24-1

CDR3nt: TGTGCCAGCAGTTTACAGGGGAGTGGGAACACCATATATTTT
CDR3aa: CASSLQGSGNTIYF
abundance: once
j_gene: TRBJ1-3
d_gene: NA
v_gene: TRBV27

CDR3nt: TGTGCCAGCAGCTCCTCCAGCGGGACCTACGAGCAGTACTTC
CDR3aa: CASSSSSGTYEQYF
abundance: NA
j_gene: TRBJ2-7
d_gene: TRBD2
v_gene: TRBV7-2

CDR3nt: TGTGCCAGCAGGCCAACTGACAGGTGGGGCAACACCATATATTTT
CDR3aa: CASRPTDRWGNTIYF
abundance: NA
j_gene: TRBJ1-3
d_gene: NA
v_gene: TRBV28